A single sample is the source of the 4 T cell receptor beta chains below, sequenced in a study of T cell repertoires in cytomegalovirus infection. Each CDR3 protein gets one entry after TCRdb re-called the reads with MiXCR. Among roughly 500,000 distinct CDR3 sequences, more than 40% were seen once, and the ten largest hold 40% to 50%. Antigens of these TCRs are unknown. The sample was cultured PBMCs, taken from culture after CMV antigen stimulation. Receptor source: a human donor in good health (CMV status not recorded). Some clones in this sample may be carry-over from other donors' samples.

This clonotype has ten or more counts. The V call is TRBV4-3, the J call TRBJ2-7; maybe TRBD2 (5 bases). V lost 3 bases to trimming and J lost 6 bases, with 15 bases between them. CDR1 and CDR2 (germline): LGHNA, YSLEER. This CDR3 comprises 14 residues. The CDR3 bases are TGCGCCAGCAGCCAGTCCCTAACTAGTGGCGAGCAGTACTTC. Its translation: CASSQSLTSGEQYF.

The count of this clonotype is one. The chain has TRBV2 and TRBJ2-7, with D perhaps matching TRBD2 (6 bases). Trimming removed 1 base at V and 2 bases at J, with 12 bases between. The CDR3 is made up of 15 amino acids. Germline CDR1 and CDR2: SNHLY and FYNNEI. The CDR3 DNA reads as TGTGCCAGCAGTGAAGGCGGGACGCGAGCCTACGAGCAGTACTTC. Residues: CASSEGGTRAYEQYF.

The table lists this clonotype with a few counts. The rearrangement links TRBV20-1 to TRBJ2-1, with D perhaps matching TRBD2 (6 bases). The CDR3 has 14 amino acids. V was shortened by 6 bases and J by 2 bases, with 14 bases between the two germline ends. The germline CDR1 and CDR2 sequences are DFQATT and SNEGSKA (reference sequence). CDR3 nucleotides: TGCAGTGCCCGGGGCGGGAACACCTACAATGAGCAGTTCTTC. This translates into CSARGGNTYNEQFF.

The gene calls are TRBV11-2 and TRBJ2-4; possibly TRBD1 for D (6 bases). Trimming left V 6 bases short and J 0 bases short, with 12 bases between. CDR3 size: 15 residues. Germline V CDR1 and CDR2: SGHAT, FQNNGV. The DNA of the CDR3 is TGTGCCAGCAGGATTGGGGGCTTAGCCAAAAACATTCAGTACTTC. It translates to CASRIGGLAKNIQYF. The full variable domain, with the rest looked up from reference TRBV11-2 and TRBJ2-4, is EAGVAQSPRYKIIEKRQSVAFWCNPISGHATLYWYQQILGQGPKLLIQFQNNGVVDDSQLPKDRFSAERLKGVDSTLKIQPAKLEDSAVYLCASRIGGLAKNIQYFGAGTRLSVL.